This TCR beta chain was documented in a study of blood T cell repertoires in COVID-19. The germline CDR1 and CDR2 sequences are SGHRS and YFSETQ. The CDR3 has 15 residues. V dropped 5 bases and J dropped 5 bases, with 17 bases sitting between them. Some clones are missing from TCRdb's copy, which holds only in-frame ones; the method was immunoSEQ multiplex PCR. The repertoire has about 360,000 clones, roughly four fifths of them found once; the top ten carry around 1%. The specimen sequenced was peripheral blood. The receptor was isolated from a human donor with acute or convalescent COVID-19. The donor label of this sample is uncertain. V and J are TRBV5-1 and TRBJ1-5, with D tentatively TRBD1 (6 bases). The CDR3 nucleotides are TGCGCCAGCAGTCGAGCGGGGGCAATTGATCAGCCCCAGCATTTT. This gives the protein CASSRAGAIDQPQHF. The full variable domain, in which reference TRBV5-1 and TRBJ1-5 provide the parts outside the CDR3, is KAGVTQTPRYLIKTRGQQVTLSCSPISGHRSVSWYQQTPGQGLQFLFEYFSETQRNKGNFPGRFSGRQFSNSRSEMNVSTLELGDSALYLCASSRAGAIDQPQHFGDGTRLSIL.